The clone carrying this T cell receptor (beta chain) came up many times. The data are from a study of spatial heterogeneity in lung cancer. The wider study: PBMC samples from follow-up, when available, were sequenced at a median of around 23 months post-resection.

Time point reported: blood at routine non-recurrence follow-up after resection. Each CDR3 protein is one row after TCRdb ran MiXCR on the 5' RACE reads. The repertoire includes 42,000 or so distinct CDR3 sequences, about 10% of them detected once, and roughly a sixth sits in the top ten. The receptor's source is a female donor with early-stage non-small cell lung cancer. Source: PBMCs, taken at follow-up.

CDR3 residues: CASSAIVFRDRVYNEQFF. DNA for the CDR3: TGTGCCAGCTCAGCAATCGTTTTCCGGGACAGGGTATACAATGAGCAGTTCTTC. The chain links TRBV18 to TRBJ2-1; 9 bases are shared with TRBD1. V shed 5 bases and J 4 bases; nucleotides not matched to a gene: 15. The germline CDR1 and CDR2 sequences are KGHSH and LQKENI. This CDR3 is 18 amino acids long.